The 30 T cell receptor beta chains listed next were all sequenced from one sample in a study of T cell repertoires in aging, cancer and after chemotherapy. Peripheral blood genomic DNA, not sorted cells or RNA, was the template. TRB rearrangements spanning V, D and J were amplified using mixed TRB-A/B primers. TCRdb itself ran the multiplex PCR reads through MiXCR, one entry per CDR3 protein. The table includes some 11,000 distinct CDR3 sequences, 25% to 35% detected once. Sequenced material: blood. These receptors were obtained from a human donor in good health.

The V call is TRBV20-1, the J call TRBJ1-1; TRBD1 matches at 11 bases. Germline assignment: CDR1 DFQATT and CDR2 SNEGSKA (reference sequence). The CDR3 runs 16 residues. With V trimmed by 3 bases and J by 4 bases, 10 bases remained unmatched. CDR3 sequence (DNA): TGCAGTGCTAGGATTTCCGGGACAGGGGGAATCACTGAAGCTTTCTTT. Its protein product is CSARISGTGGITEAFF.

The chain uses TRBV29-1 and TRBJ2-3; D not certain. Germline lookup yields CDR1 SQVTM and CDR2 ANQGSEA. The CDR3 totals 12 residues. Trimming left V 0 bases short and J 4 bases short, with 5 bases between. CDR3 in DNA: TGCAGCGTTGAAGATCTGGCAGATACGCAGTATTTT. It is translated as CSVEDLADTQYF.

V gene TRBV12-3 or TRBV12-4 combines with J gene TRBJ2-7; D not certain. The CDR3 contains 14 residues. Trimming removed 5 bases at V and 6 bases at J, with 17 bases between. CDR3 residues: CASSHDDISGEQYF. CDR3 nucleotides: TGTGCCAGCAGTCACGATGACATAAGTGGCGAGCAGTACTTC.

In this sample, this clonotype is medium-sized. The rearrangement joins TRBV30 to TRBJ1-3; D unresolved. V was pared by 4 bases and J by 3 bases, with 4 bases between. CDR1 is GTSNPN, CDR2 SVGIG, per germline (reference sequence). There are 11 residues in the CDR3. The CDR3 is CAWNGGNTIYF. The CDR3, as DNA: TGTGCCTGGAACGGTGGAAACACCATATATTTT.

This chain uses TRBV27 with TRBJ2-3; TRBD2 might be the D (6 bases). The CDR3 is 15 residues long. CDR1 is MNHEY, CDR2 SMNVEV, per germline (reference sequence). V lost 2 bases to trimming and J lost 2 bases, with 11 bases between them. The CDR3 DNA reads TGTGCCAGCAGTTTACGAAGCGGGCTCACAGATACGCAGTATTTT. Translation: CASSLRSGLTDTQYF.

The chain joins TRBV6-6 to TRBJ2-2, with 16 bases fitting TRBD2. The length of the CDR3 is 20 residues. Germline CDR1 and CDR2: MNHNY and SVGAGI (reference sequence). J lost 8 bases, V lost 2 bases, and 14 bases had no gene match. DNA of the CDR3: TGTGCCAGCAGTTACGGACCGGGACTAGCGGGGGGGCAGGTCCCGGGGGAGCTGTTTTTT. Its protein product is CASSYGPGLAGGQVPGELFF.

The CDR3 DNA sequence: TGTGCCACCAGGGGGGGGAACACTGAAGCTTTCTTT. This translates into CATRGGNTEAFF. The rearrangement links TRBV15 to TRBJ1-1; a possible D gene is TRBD1 (5 bases). The CDR3 consists of 12 residues. CDR1 and CDR2 from the germline V gene are LNHNV and YYDKDF (reference sequence). The V end lost 6 bases, the J end lost 1 base, and 6 bases lay between the germline ends.

The chain employs TRBV5-6 and TRBJ2-3; tentative D call: TRBD2 (5 bases). The CDR3 spans 17 residues. Germline V lookup: CDR1 SGHDT, CDR2 YYEEEE. The V end lost 0 bases, the J end lost 2 bases, and 16 bases lay between the germline ends. CDR3 sequence: CASSLERSIRNTDTQYF. The CDR3, as DNA: TGTGCCAGCAGCTTGGAGCGGTCAATTCGTAACACAGATACGCAGTATTTT.

The chain joins TRBV28 to TRBJ1-1, with D perhaps matching TRBD1 (5 bases). Germline V gene sequence: CDR1 MDHEN, CDR2 SYDVKM. The CDR3 consists of 16 residues. The V gene lost 5 bases and the J gene lost 1 base, with 17 bases spanning the gap. CDR3 DNA: TGTGCCAGCAGTCCCTCCGGGCATGGGGGGAACACTGAAGCTTTCTTT. Translation gives CASSPSGHGGNTEAFF.

Comment on this clonotype: At one end, the junction sequence differs from germline, possibly due to a read error. The V and J genes are TRBV6-1 and TRBJ2-7; 13 bases line up with TRBD2. CDR1 is MNHNS and CDR2 is SASEGT in the germline V gene. The CDR3 is made up of 15 amino acids. In nucleotides, the CDR3 is TGTGCCAGCAGTGAAGGGACTAGCGGGAGCAACGATCAGTACTTC. Translated: CASSEGTSGSNDQYF.

The chain recombines TRBV4-3 with TRBJ2-7; no reliable D call. In germline, CDR1 is LGHNA, CDR2 YSLEER. V was cut by 5 bases and J by 3 bases, with 14 bases left in between. CDR3 length: 14 amino acids. The DNA of the CDR3 is TGCGCCAGCAGCGCACGACAAGGTAGCTACGAGCAGTACTTC. Translation: CASSARQGSYEQYF.

Notes on this clonotype: This may come from a read error, since a much larger clone is one base off. The chain is built from TRBV6-5 and TRBJ1-2; D gene unclear. Trimming cost V 0 bases and J 7 bases, with 15 bases left between them. This CDR3 contains 15 residues. Germline loops: CDR1 MNHEY, CDR2 SVGAGI. CDR3 sequence: CASSYSPDLHAGYTF. For the CDR3, the DNA is TGTGCCAGCAGTTACTCGCCAGACCTCCACGCTGGCTACACCTTC.

In its sample, this clonotype was seen a few times. The chain joins TRBV12-3 or TRBV12-4 to TRBJ2-1, with 10 bases matching TRBD2. CDR3 size: 15 residues. V lost 2 bases to trimming and J lost 4 bases; unmatched junction nucleotides: 2. CDR3 sequence reads: CASSLTSGTYNEQFF. CDR3 nucleotides: TGTGCCAGCAGTTTAACTAGCGGGACGTACAATGAGCAGTTCTTC.

This clonotype has only a few counts. The chain joins TRBV6-2 or TRBV6-3 to TRBJ1-5; TRBD1 agrees at 8 bases. The CDR3 contains 14 residues. CDR1 is MNHEY, CDR2 SVGEGT, per germline. J gave up 3 bases and V 6 bases, and 4 bases lay outside the gene matches. The CDR3 spells CASSWTGINQPQHF. CDR3 in DNA: TGTGCCAGCAGCTGGACAGGGATCAATCAGCCCCAGCATTTT.

This clonotype was seen only a few times. The chain combines TRBV30 with TRBJ1-1, with 10 positions matching TRBD1. This CDR3 region has 17 residues. Germline V CDR1 and CDR2: GTSNPN, SVGIG (reference sequence). J gave up 0 bases and V 1 base, and 8 bases lay outside the gene matches. The CDR3 loop reads CAWSGGTGARMNTEAFF. The CDR3 region has the DNA TGTGCCTGGAGTGGGGGGACAGGGGCGAGGATGAACACTGAAGCTTTCTTT. The full variable domain, rest sourced from reference TRBV30 and TRBJ1-1, is SQTIHQWPATLVQPVGSPLSLECTVEGTSNPNLYWYRQAAGRGLQLLFYSVGIGQISSEVPQNLSASRPQDRQFILSSKKLLLSDSGFYLCAWSGGTGARMNTEAFFGQGTRLTVV.

This clonotype counts as medium-sized. This rearrangement joins TRBV19 to TRBJ2-7, with TRBD2 identical over 8 bases. The CDR3 length is 13 residues. V was pared by 6 bases and J by 2 bases, with 3 bases of the junction left unmatched. Germline CDR1 and CDR2: LNHDA and SQIVND (reference sequence). The CDR3 spells CASSAGGTYEQYF. DNA for the CDR3: TGTGCCAGTAGCGCGGGAGGTACCTACGAGCAGTACTTC.

This clonotype was picked up a small number of times. V and J are TRBV20-1 and TRBJ2-3; D perhaps matches TRBD2 (5 bases). From germline, CDR1 is DFQATT and CDR2 SNEGSKA (reference sequence). Trimming took off 6 bases at V and 3 bases at J, with 13 bases between the two ends. This CDR3 has 13 amino acids. The CDR3 sequence: CSARVTGTDTQYF. The CDR3 nucleotides read TGCAGTGCCCGAGTAACGGGGACAGATACGCAGTATTTT.

By frequency in the sample, this clonotype is medium-sized. The chain links TRBV6-5 to TRBJ2-2, with a possible D match to TRBD1 (5 bases). The CDR3 has 17 amino acids. CDR1 and CDR2 from the germline V gene are MNHEY and SVGAGI. The V and J ends lost 4 bases and 7 bases respectively, with 22 bases between them. The CDR3 spells CASSSSYGRGDGGELFF. The DNA of the CDR3 is TGTGCCAGCAGTTCCAGTTACGGTAGGGGCGACGGCGGGGAGCTGTTTTTT.

This clonotype has only a few counts. The chain joins TRBV13 to TRBJ1-6; TRBD1 might be the D (5 bases). This CDR3 is 14 amino acids long. The ends were cut back, 0 bases at V and 6 bases at J, with 6 bases in the middle. The germline gives CDR1 PRHDT, CDR2 FYEKMQ (reference sequence). The CDR3 here is CASSLGGTNSPLHF. The CDR3 DNA follows: TGTGCCAGCAGCTTAGGAGGGACTAATTCACCCCTCCACTTT.

The chain recombines TRBV7-2 with TRBJ1-1; D call uncertain. Trimming took off 6 bases at V and 10 bases at J, with 15 bases between the two ends. CDR1 is SGHTA and CDR2 is FQGNSA in the germline V gene. This CDR3 spans 12 amino acids. DNA of the CDR3: TGTGCCAGCAGTCGCGATGGAACCCCAGCTTTCTTT. Its translation: CASSRDGTPAFF.

The V call is TRBV30, the J call TRBJ2-3, with 8 bases lining up with TRBD1. Trimming took 0 bases from V and 3 from J; bases not matched to a gene: 5. The CDR3 is made up of 15 amino acids. Germline V gene data show CDR1 as GTSNPN and CDR2 as SVGIG (reference sequence). CDR3 in amino acids: CAWSVTGGRTDTQYF. Here the CDR3 DNA reads TGTGCCTGGAGTGTAACAGGGGGTAGGACAGATACGCAGTATTTT.

The V call is TRBV18, the J call TRBJ2-1; D uncertain. Germline CDR1 is KGHSH and CDR2 is LQKENI. V lost 1 base and J lost 15, with 16 bases in between. The CDR3 is 13 residues long. As DNA, the CDR3 is TGTGCCAGCTCACCACGCCTAGAGGAAATCGGGTTCTTC. Its translation: CASSPRLEEIGFF.

Comment on this clonotype: At one end the junction does not follow the germline gene, possibly because of a read error. The rearrangement joins TRBV20-1 to TRBJ1-1; 7 nucleotides align to TRBD1. The CDR3 runs 14 residues. CDR1 and CDR2 from the germline V gene are DFQATT and SNEGSKA (reference sequence). Here the CDR3 reads CCARSDRVETEAFF. The DNA of the CDR3 is TGCTGTGCTAGGTCAGACAGGGTTGAAACTGAAGCTTTCTTT.

V and J are TRBV29-1 and TRBJ1-5; 8 bases are shared with TRBD1. CDR1 and CDR2 from the germline V gene are SQVTM and ANQGSEA. J gave up 5 bases and V 5 bases, and 2 bases lay outside the gene matches. This CDR3 comprises 12 residues. The CDR3 loop is CSVRQGYQPQHF. The CDR3 DNA is TGCAGCGTTCGACAGGGGTATCAGCCCCAGCATTTT.

This clonotype is labeled as medium-sized (0.01 to 0.1%). CDR3: CASSLRQFEGYTF. The CDR3 region has the DNA TGTGCCAGCAGTTTAAGACAGTTCGAGGGCTACACCTTC. The chain links TRBV12-3 or TRBV12-4 to TRBJ1-2; a possible D gene is TRBD1 (5 bases). The CDR3 is 13 amino acids. Trimming cost V 2 bases and J 8 bases, with 12 bases left between them.

This clonotype has just a few counts. V is TRBV20-1 and J is TRBJ2-5; no clear D gene. Germline V gene data show CDR1 as DFQATT and CDR2 as SNEGSKA (reference sequence). V shed 3 bases and J shed 0 bases, with 8 bases lying between them. This CDR3 spans 13 amino acids. CDR3 amino acids: CSASVGYQETQYF. The CDR3 region has the DNA TGCAGTGCTAGCGTCGGGTACCAAGAGACCCAGTACTTC.

The rearrangement links TRBV7-9 to TRBJ1-2; D unresolved. The V end was cut by 0 bases, the J end by 4 bases, with 18 bases between. The CDR3 loop spans 17 amino acids. Germline assignment: CDR1 SEHNR and CDR2 FQNEAQ (reference sequence). CDR3 loop: CASSLARAKGSIYGYTF. The CDR3 DNA reads TGTGCCAGCAGCTTAGCGAGGGCGAAAGGATCCATCTATGGCTACACCTTC. The entire variable domain, with the rest obtained from reference TRBV7-9 and TRBJ1-2, is as follows: DTGVSQNPRHKITKRGQNVTFRCDPISEHNRLYWYRQTLGQGPEFLTYFQNEAQLEKSRLLSDRFSAERPKGSFSTLEIQRTEQGDSAMYLCASSLARAKGSIYGYTFGSGTRLTVV.

This clonotype was seen only a few times. The rearrangement uses TRBV6-5 and TRBJ1-2, with D possibly TRBD1 on 5 matching bases. V was trimmed by 5 bases and J by 2 bases, leaving 21 bases between them. CDR1 MNHEY and CDR2 SVGAGI come from the germline V gene. This CDR3 is 17 amino acids long. The CDR3 sequence: CASSEVGLSELNYGYTF. CDR3 nucleotides: TGTGCCAGCAGTGAAGTGGGGCTGTCAGAGCTGAACTATGGCTACACCTTC.

The V call is TRBV6-5, the J call TRBJ2-5; 11 bases match TRBD1. The V and J ends lost 4 bases and 5 bases, in that order; junction bases with no gene match: 12. CDR1 is MNHEY and CDR2 is SVGAGI in the germline V gene. The CDR3 sequence is 17 residues long. CDR3 nucleotides: TGTGCCAGCAGTTCCCCGGACAGGGGGCGTTTTAGGGAGACCCAGTACTTC. Residues: CASSSPDRGRFRETQYF.

This clonotype was detected only a few times. The rearrangement uses TRBV5-5 and TRBJ2-7; 7 bases fit TRBD1. The CDR3 extends over 16 amino acids. V gave up 4 bases and J gave up 3 bases; unmatched junction bases: 13. CDR1 is SGHKS, CDR2 YYEKEE, per germline (reference sequence). CDR3 DNA sequence: TGTGCCAGCAGCCCCAAAGTTGCAGGGGGTTTCTACGAGCAGTACTTC. Amino acids: CASSPKVAGGFYEQYF.